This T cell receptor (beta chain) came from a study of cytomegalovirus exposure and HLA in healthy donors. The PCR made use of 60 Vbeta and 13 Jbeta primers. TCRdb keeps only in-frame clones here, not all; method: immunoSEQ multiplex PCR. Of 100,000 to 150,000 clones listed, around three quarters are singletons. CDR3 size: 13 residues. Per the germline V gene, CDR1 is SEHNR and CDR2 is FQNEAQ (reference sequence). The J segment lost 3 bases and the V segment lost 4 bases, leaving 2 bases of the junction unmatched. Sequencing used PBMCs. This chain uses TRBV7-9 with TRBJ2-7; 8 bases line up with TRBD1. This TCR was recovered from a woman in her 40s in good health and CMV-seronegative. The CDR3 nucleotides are TGTGCCAGCAGCTGGACAGGGAACTACGAGCAGTACTTC. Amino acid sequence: CASSWTGNYEQYF.